The 24 T cell receptor beta chains in this list originate from one sample, sequenced in a study of blood T cell repertoires in COVID-19. The repertoire was sequenced with immunoSEQ multiplex PCR; TCRdb's copy has only in-frame clones and lacks some. The repertoire holds some 90,000 clones, with more than 75% as singletons. The material sequenced was peripheral blood. Receptors originate from a human donor in a cohort sampled during active COVID-19.

The chain recombines TRBV30 with TRBJ1-5, with TRBD1 as a possible D gene (5 bases). CDR1 and CDR2 (germline): GTSNPN, SVGIG (reference sequence). V was shortened by 2 bases and J by 0 bases, with 17 bases between the two germline ends. This CDR3 comprises 17 residues. The CDR3 nucleotides are TGTGCCTGGAGTCCGGGGGACCAATCCTATAGCAATCAGCCCCAGCATTTT. Amino acid sequence: CAWSPGDQSYSNQPQHF.

The chain carries TRBV2 and TRBJ1-2; D ambiguous. Germline V gene sequence: CDR1 SNHLY, CDR2 FYNNEI. The CDR3 consists of 13 residues. V shed 6 bases and J shed 2 bases, with 10 bases lying between them. CDR3 amino acids: CASRLGLNYGYTF. The CDR3 DNA reads TGTGCCAGCAGACTCGGGTTGAACTATGGCTACACCTTC.

The J gene is TRBJ2-5, the V gene TRBV4-3; TRBD1 matches at 8 bases. V dropped 3 bases and J dropped 3; count of bases not matched to a gene: 6. CDR1 is LGHNA and CDR2 is YSLEER in the germline V gene. The CDR3 runs to 15 residues. The CDR3 DNA sequence: TGCGCCAGCAGCCACCAGGACAGGGAGGAAGAGACCCAGTACTTC. This translates into CASSHQDREEETQYF.

This clone showed up just once. The chain has TRBV5-1 and TRBJ2-1, with 11 bases identical to TRBD2. The junction had 19 bases not matched to a gene; V was cut back by 4 bases and J by 1 base. The CDR3 extends over 21 amino acids. In germline, CDR1 is SGHRS, CDR2 YFSETQ. This chain's CDR3 is CASSPGALLAGGPGSYNEQFF. The CDR3 bases are TGCGCCAGCAGCCCCGGAGCCCTTTTAGCGGGAGGGCCTGGGTCCTACAATGAGCAGTTCTTC.

This clone came up once. This rearrangement joins TRBV7-2 to TRBJ1-1; D remains unclear. This CDR3 spans 13 amino acids. Trimming took 3 bases from V and 1 from J, leaving 6 bases between them. Germline V gene lookup returns CDR1 SGHTA and CDR2 FQGNSA. The CDR3: CASSFTENTEAFF. CDR3 DNA: TGTGCCAGCAGCTTTACAGAGAACACTGAAGCTTTCTTT.

The V and J genes are TRBV10-3 and TRBJ1-2; D ambiguous. V dropped 0 bases and J dropped 5 bases, with 7 bases sitting between them. Germline-derived CDR1 and CDR2 are ENHRY and SYGVKD. This CDR3 spans 13 amino acids. For the CDR3, the DNA is TGTGCCATCAGTGAGTCGAGAGGTTATGGCTACACCTTC. Translated: CAISESRGYGYTF.

In this sample, this clone turned up once. The chain uses TRBV27 and TRBJ2-4; 7 bases are a match to TRBD2. The germline V gene encodes CDR1 MNHEY and CDR2 SMNVEV (reference sequence). The J segment lost 8 bases and the V segment lost 4 bases, leaving 2 bases of the junction unmatched. The CDR3 has 12 residues. In DNA form, the CDR3 reads TGTGCCAGCAGTTACAGCGGGGACATTCAGTACTTC. Protein product: CASSYSGDIQYF.

The V gene is TRBV5-5, the J gene TRBJ1-5, with D unresolved. V lost 0 bases to trimming and J lost 4 bases, with 11 bases between them. CDR3 length: 15 residues. Germline-derived CDR1 and CDR2 are SGHKS and YYEKEE (reference sequence). The CDR3 spells CASSLGEGGNQPQHF. CDR3 DNA sequence: TGTGCCAGCAGCTTGGGGGAGGGAGGGAATCAGCCCCAGCATTTT.

A word on this clone: Compared with germline, one end of the junction differs, possibly owing to a read error. The J gene is TRBJ2-7, the V gene TRBV6-5, with a tentative D call TRBD1 (6 bases). This CDR3 is built from 16 residues. In germline, CDR1 is MNHEY, CDR2 SVGAGI. The CDR3 spells CASSYSITGTSFEQYF. CDR3 coding DNA: TGTGCCAGCAGTTACTCGATAACCGGGACATCCTTCGAGCAGTACTTC.

The chain uses TRBV28 and TRBJ1-1; TRBD1 is a possible D gene (6 bases). The CDR3 is 14 amino acids. The germline V gene has CDR1 MDHEN and CDR2 SYDVKM. Trimming shortened V by 5 bases and J by 11 bases, and 21 bases separated the two germline ends. CDR3 protein: CASSPGGAPREAFF. CDR3 bases: TGTGCCAGCAGTCCCGGGGGGGCCCCCCGGGAGGCTTTCTTT. Together with reference TRBV28 and TRBJ1-1, the CDR3 gives the full variable domain: DVKVTQSSRYLVKRTGEKVFLECVQDMDHENMFWYRQDPGLGLRLIYFSYDVKMKEKGDIPEGYSVSREKKERFSLILESASTNQTSMYLCASSPGGAPREAFFGQGTRLTVV.

This chain joins TRBV19 and TRBJ1-1; TRBD1 might be the D (5 bases). The CDR3 has 13 amino acids. The V end was cut by 5 bases, the J end by 8 bases, with 15 bases between. Germline CDR1 is LNHDA and CDR2 is SQIVND (reference sequence). CDR3 sequence (DNA): TGTGCCAGTAGTTTCGCAGGGCGGGGGGAAGCTTTCTTT. Translating it yields CASSFAGRGEAFF. The variable domain in full, completed from reference TRBV19 and TRBJ1-1, reads DGGITQSPKYLFRKEGQNVTLSCEQNLNHDAMYWYRQDPGQGLRLIYYSQIVNDFQKGDIAEGYSVSREKKESFPLTVTSAQKNPTAFYLCASSFAGRGEAFFGQGTRLTVV.

V usage is TRBV20-1 and J usage is TRBJ2-7; D not certain. CDR3 length: 11 residues. The ends were cut back, 3 bases at V and 5 bases at J, with 8 bases in the middle. Germline assignment: CDR1 DFQATT and CDR2 SNEGSKA (reference sequence). CDR3 sequence (DNA): TGCAGTGCTAGCCCCGAGCACGAGCAGTACTTC. Translation: CSASPEHEQYF.

The gene calls are TRBV4-1 and TRBJ2-7; TRBD2 matches at 8 bases. J was trimmed by 1 base and V by 0 bases; bases with no gene match: 11. The CDR3 extends over 18 amino acids. CDR1 and CDR2 (germline): MGHRA, YSYEKL. The CDR3 is CASSQDPGQRERSYEQYF. CDR3 coding DNA: TGCGCCAGCAGCCAAGATCCGGGCCAGCGGGAGAGGTCCTACGAGCAGTACTTC.

The chain employs TRBV5-6 and TRBJ1-4; 7 bases line up with TRBD1. The germline CDR1 and CDR2 sequences are SGHDT and YYEEEE. The V and J ends lost 4 bases and 8 bases, in that order; junction bases with no gene match: 8. The CDR3 has 14 residues. In DNA form, the CDR3 reads TGTGCCAGCAGCCCAGGGGGACTTGGCGAAAAACTGTTTTTT. Its protein is CASSPGGLGEKLFF.

The genes are TRBV4-3 and TRBJ2-7, with D possibly matching TRBD1 (6 bases). Germline V gene sequence: CDR1 LGHNA, CDR2 YSLEER. The CDR3 sequence is 17 residues long. Trimming left V 5 bases short and J 1 base short, with 21 bases between. The CDR3: CASSEQGPPGYSYEQYF. The CDR3 coding sequence is TGCGCCAGCAGCGAACAGGGCCCCCCCGGATATTCCTACGAGCAGTACTTC.

This clone was observed once. The CDR3 sequence: CSVEDQATGANVLTF. CDR3 bases: TGCAGCGTTGAAGATCAGGCGACTGGGGCCAACGTCCTGACTTTC. The chain joins TRBV29-1 to TRBJ2-6; D gene unclear. V lost 0 bases to trimming and J lost 2 bases, with 8 bases between them. The CDR3 spans 15 residues. Germline CDR1 reads SQVTM; CDR2 reads ANQGSEA.

This chain connects TRBV2 to TRBJ2-5; 10 bases agree with TRBD2. Germline CDR1 is SNHLY and CDR2 is FYNNEI. The CDR3 loop spans 15 amino acids. Trimming cost V 8 bases and J 1 base; bases outside gene matches: 7. For the CDR3, the DNA is TGTGCCAGCGGCCTTAGCGGGGGGCCCCAAGAGACCCAGTACTTC. This sequence encodes CASGLSGGPQETQYF.

This clone was seen just once. The V gene is TRBV25-1, the J gene TRBJ2-7, with D perhaps TRBD1 (5 bases). The ends were cut back, 3 bases at V and 2 bases at J, with 14 bases in the middle. The CDR3 sequence is 15 residues long. Per germline, CDR1 MGHDK and CDR2 SYGVNS. This CDR3 is CASSDRRTLPYEQYF. In DNA, the CDR3 is TGTGCCAGCAGTGACAGAAGGACACTTCCCTACGAGCAGTACTTC.

The chain couples TRBV4-1 to TRBJ2-7; 8 bases are shared with TRBD1. The germline V gene has CDR1 MGHRA and CDR2 YSYEKL. The CDR3 runs 14 residues. Trimming took 1 base from V and 7 from J; bases not matched to a gene: 6. The CDR3 protein is CASSQGQGAREQYF. As DNA, the CDR3 is TGCGCCAGCAGCCAAGGTCAGGGGGCGCGTGAGCAGTACTTC.

This clone was seen only a few times. CDR3 nucleotide sequence: TGTGCCAGCAGCTTAGATGGTCGAGGGGCTTTCTTT. Its translation: CASSLDGRGAFF. V gene TRBV11-3 combines with J gene TRBJ1-1; D not certain. Trimming removed 0 bases from V and 11 bases from J, with 10 bases in between. The germline V gene has CDR1 SGHNT and CDR2 YENEEA. The CDR3 sequence is 12 residues long.

Only a few counts were recorded for this clone. The V call is TRBV7-8, the J call TRBJ2-7; D gene unclear. The germline gives CDR1 SGHVS, CDR2 FQNEAQ. V lost 1 base and J lost 0, with 7 bases in between. There are 14 residues in the CDR3. The CDR3 DNA reads as TGTGCCAGCAGCTTAGACCGGTACTCCTACGAGCAGTACTTC. Translation gives CASSLDRYSYEQYF.

The J gene is TRBJ1-1, the V gene TRBV12-3 or TRBV12-4; D is uncertain. There are 13 residues in the CDR3. V was shortened by 3 bases and J by 1 base, with 6 bases between the two germline ends. CDR3 sequence reads: CASSFGENTEAFF. In nucleotides, the CDR3 is TGTGCCAGCAGTTTCGGAGAGAACACTGAAGCTTTCTTT.

The J gene is TRBJ2-5, the V gene TRBV27; the match to TRBD2 covers 12 bases. With 4 bases clipped from V and 2 bases from J, the junction kept 5 bases outside the gene matches. The CDR3 totals 16 residues. Germline CDR1 and CDR2: MNHEY and SMNVEV (reference sequence). Here the CDR3 DNA reads TGTGCCAGCAGTTCAGGACTAGCGGGATATCAAGAGACCCAGTACTTC. Residues: CASSSGLAGYQETQYF.

The V gene is TRBV7-8, the J gene TRBJ1-3; D gene ambiguous. Germline-derived CDR1 and CDR2 are SGHVS and FQNEAQ. The V end lost 4 bases, the J end lost 0 bases, and 13 bases lay between the germline ends. This CDR3 contains 16 residues. The CDR3, as DNA: TGTGCCAGCAGCTCACCTTCGGGAGCCTCTGGAAACACCATATATTTT. As protein: CASSSPSGASGNTIYF.